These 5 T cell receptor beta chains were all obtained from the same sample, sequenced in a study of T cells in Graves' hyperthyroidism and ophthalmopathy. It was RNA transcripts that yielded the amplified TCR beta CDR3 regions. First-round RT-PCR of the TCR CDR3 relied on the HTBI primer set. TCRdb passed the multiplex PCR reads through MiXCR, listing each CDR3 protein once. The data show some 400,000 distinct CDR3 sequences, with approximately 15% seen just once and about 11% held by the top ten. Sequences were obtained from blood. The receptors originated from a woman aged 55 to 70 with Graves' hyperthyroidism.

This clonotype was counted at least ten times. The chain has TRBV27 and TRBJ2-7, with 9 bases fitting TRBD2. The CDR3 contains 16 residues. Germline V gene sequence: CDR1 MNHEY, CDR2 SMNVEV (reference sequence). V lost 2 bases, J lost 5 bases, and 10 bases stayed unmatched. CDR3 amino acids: CASSLRLAGPRDEQYF. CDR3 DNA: TGTGCCAGCAGTTTAAGGCTAGCGGGGCCTCGCGACGAGCAGTACTTC.

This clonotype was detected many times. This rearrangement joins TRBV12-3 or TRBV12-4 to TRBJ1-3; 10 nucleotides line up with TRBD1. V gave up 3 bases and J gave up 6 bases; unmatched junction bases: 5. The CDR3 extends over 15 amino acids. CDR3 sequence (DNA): TGTGCCAGCAGTTTCGACAGGGGGCCTACAAACACCATATATTTT. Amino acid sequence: CASSFDRGPTNTIYF.

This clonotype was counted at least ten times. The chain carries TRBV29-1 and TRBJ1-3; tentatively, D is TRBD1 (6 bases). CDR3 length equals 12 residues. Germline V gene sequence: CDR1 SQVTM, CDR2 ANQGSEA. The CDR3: CIAQGAGNTIYF. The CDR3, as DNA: TGCATCGCACAGGGCGCTGGAAACACCATATATTTT.

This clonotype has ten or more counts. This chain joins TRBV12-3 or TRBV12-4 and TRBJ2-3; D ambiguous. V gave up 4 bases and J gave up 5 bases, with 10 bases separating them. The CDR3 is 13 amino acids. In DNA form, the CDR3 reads TGTGCCAGCAGTTCTTTCGTAGAAGATACGCAGTATTTT. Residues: CASSSFVEDTQYF.

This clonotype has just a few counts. Here the CDR3 DNA reads TGTGCCAGCAGCAACCGGGACTTCAAACCCAATGAGCAGTTCTTC. As protein: CASSNRDFKPNEQFF. The genes are TRBV7-2 and TRBJ2-1; D possibly corresponds to TRBD2 (6 bases). The V end lost 5 bases, the J end lost 6 bases, and 17 bases lay between the germline ends. This CDR3 comprises 15 residues. The germline gives CDR1 SGHTA, CDR2 FQGNSA.